One and the same sample provided the 15 T cell receptor beta chains below, sequenced in a study of regulatory T cells in long-lasting Graves disease. Arm-PCR with iRepertoire HTBI primers amplified the CDR3 regions for these TCR beta libraries. TCRdb re-called the multiplex PCR reads with MiXCR, one entry per CDR3 protein. The sample lists 310,000 or so distinct CDR3 sequences; around 23% were seen once. Time point denoted: persistent/refractory GD, antithyroid drugs over 5 years with positive TRAb. PBMC-extracted RNA yielded the TCR library. Sequencing used peripheral blood mononuclear cells (PBMCs), obtained when the disease was refractory, from a patient treated with antithyroid drugs. These TCRs come from a female donor with Graves disease.

This clonotype has a handful of counts. The V and J genes are TRBV19 and TRBJ1-2; D is undetermined. Looked up from germline, CDR1 is LNHDA and CDR2 is SQIVND (reference sequence). V lost 3 bases and J lost 3, with 8 bases in between. The CDR3 loop spans 13 amino acids. The CDR3 loop reads CASSIQDYYGYTF. CDR3 in DNA: TGTGCCAGTAGTATCCAGGACTACTATGGCTACACCTTC. The full variable domain, in which reference TRBV19 and TRBJ1-2 provide the parts outside the CDR3, is DGGITQSPKYLFRKEGQNVTLSCEQNLNHDAMYWYRQDPGQGLRLIYYSQIVNDFQKGDIAEGYSVSREKKESFPLTVTSAQKNPTAFYLCASSIQDYYGYTFGSGTRLTVV.

The genes are TRBV29-1 and TRBJ2-2, with D perhaps TRBD1 (7 bases). The V gene lost 4 bases and the J gene lost 4 bases, with 13 bases spanning the gap. This CDR3 is built from 14 residues. CDR1 and CDR2 from the germline V gene are SQVTM and ANQGSEA. The DNA of the CDR3 is TGCAGCGTTGGGGGGGCAGGGGGCACCGGGGAGCTGTTTTTT. It is translated as CSVGGAGGTGELFF.

Concerning this clonotype: This may be a read error: a much more frequent sequence differs by one nucleotide. V gene TRBV12-3 or TRBV12-4 combines with J gene TRBJ2-5; TRBD2 matches at 14 bases. The length of the CDR3 is 16 residues. CDR3 region: CAGSFDGTSGRETQYF. CDR3 bases: TGTGCCGGCAGTTTTGATGGGACTAGCGGGAGAGAGACCCAGTACTTC.

This clonotype has only a few counts. The rearrangement uses TRBV6-2 or TRBV6-3 and TRBJ2-7, with 7 bases that match TRBD2. The germline CDR1 and CDR2 sequences are MNHEY and SVGEGT. After removal of 7 bases from V and 9 bases from J, the junction contained 12 bases not matched to a gene. CDR3 length: 13 amino acids. CDR3 in amino acids: CASTPRGEGGQYF. CDR3 nucleotides: TGTGCCAGCACTCCTCGGGGGGAAGGTGGGCAGTACTTC.

The rearrangement links TRBV6-2 or TRBV6-3 to TRBJ2-1, with D uncertain. Germline V CDR1 and CDR2: MNHEY, SVGEGT. CDR3 length: 18 residues. Trimming cost V 0 bases and J 4 bases, with 19 bases left between them. CDR3 region: CASSYSQHETPTYNEQFF. The CDR3 region has the DNA TGTGCCAGCAGTTACTCCCAACACGAGACCCCAACTTACAATGAGCAGTTCTTC.

This clonotype was seen at least ten times. The chain joins TRBV28 to TRBJ1-1, with D unclear. Trimming removed 2 bases at V and 4 bases at J, with 5 bases between. The CDR3 covers 12 residues. Germline V gene lookup returns CDR1 MDHEN and CDR2 SYDVKM. The CDR3 here is CASSLPGTEAFF. The CDR3 DNA reads as TGTGCCAGCAGTTTACCAGGCACTGAAGCTTTCTTT.

This clonotype has more than one count but fewer than ten. The rearrangement links TRBV19 to TRBJ2-2; weak D call: TRBD2 (5 bases). CDR3 size: 14 residues. The germline V gene has CDR1 LNHDA and CDR2 SQIVND (reference sequence). Deletions cut 7 bases from V and 6 bases from J, with 15 bases between. CDR3 bases: TGTGCCAGTACCCGCCGGGATCCACCCGGGGAGCTGTTTTTT. Residues: CASTRRDPPGELFF.

Worth noting for this clonotype: This may arise from a read error, as a much more abundant clone is one base away. The chain is built from TRBV12-3 or TRBV12-4 and TRBJ2-7; D is possibly TRBD1 or TRBD2 (5 bases each). The CDR3 totals 13 residues. CDR3 in amino acids: CASSLATDYERYF. CDR3 nucleotide sequence: TGTGCCAGCAGTTTAGCGACAGACTACGAGCGGTACTTC.

V is TRBV20-1 and J is TRBJ2-7; D could derive from TRBD1 or TRBD2 (5 bases each). The germline gives CDR1 DFQATT, CDR2 SNEGSKA (reference sequence). This CDR3 is built from 15 residues. Trimming took 5 bases from V and 4 from J, leaving 21 bases between them. Here the CDR3 DNA reads TGCAGTGCTCCTTGGGCCAGGGTGGGAGAATACGAGCAGTACTTC. It specifies CSAPWARVGEYEQYF.

This clonotype was observed a few times. The rearrangement links TRBV7-9 to TRBJ1-4, with unresolved D. Trimming cost V 5 bases and J 2 bases, with 9 bases left between them. This CDR3 is 14 amino acids long. Germline V gene lookup returns CDR1 SEHNR and CDR2 FQNEAQ (reference sequence). CDR3: CASSIGGTNEKLFF. CDR3 coding DNA: TGTGCCAGCAGCATTGGAGGGACTAATGAAAAACTGTTTTTT.

This clonotype was seen ten or more times. Here the CDR3 DNA reads TGTGCCAGCACCCCCTACGGAGCCTATGAAGCTTTCTTT. Its protein product is CASTPYGAYEAFF. The rearrangement links TRBV6-2 or TRBV6-3 to TRBJ1-1; D gene ambiguous. The germline V and J ends were trimmed by 7 bases and 7 bases, with 16 bases remaining between them. The germline V gene has CDR1 MNHEY and CDR2 SVGEGT. CDR3 length: 13 amino acids.

This chain joins TRBV28 and TRBJ2-3; 7 bases are shared with TRBD2. Per the germline V gene, CDR1 is MDHEN and CDR2 is SYDVKM. V shed 1 base, J shed 4 bases, and the junction held 2 bases outside the gene matches. The CDR3 is 14 residues long. CDR3 in DNA: TGTGCCAGCAGTTTATCCGGGAGGTCAGATACGCAGTATTTT. It yields the protein CASSLSGRSDTQYF.

In its sample, this clonotype was seen many times. This chain joins TRBV2 and TRBJ2-7, with no clear D. The V end was cut by 7 bases, the J end by 3 bases, with 4 bases between. Germline V CDR1 and CDR2: SNHLY, FYNNEI. CDR3 length: 10 residues. CDR3 residues: CASIGYEQYF. The CDR3 DNA is TGTGCCAGCATTGGCTACGAGCAGTACTTC.

The chain employs TRBV4-1 and TRBJ1-1; 10 bases map to TRBD1. Unmatched junction bases numbered 8, after V lost 4 bases and J lost 3 bases. The germline gives CDR1 MGHRA, CDR2 YSYEKL. The length of the CDR3 is 16 residues. The chain's CDR3 is CASSRIPGQGYTEAFF. The CDR3 nucleotides read TGCGCCAGCAGCCGTATCCCGGGACAGGGGTACACTGAAGCTTTCTTT.

This clonotype was seen a single time. The chain uses TRBV5-6 and TRBJ2-4; no reliable D call. Germline V gene data show CDR1 as SGHDT and CDR2 as YYEEEE. Trimming took off 0 bases at V and 6 bases at J, with 7 bases between the two ends. The CDR3 has 13 residues. The CDR3 here is CASSLARINIQYF. The DNA for the CDR3 is TGTGCCAGCAGCTTGGCCAGGATAAACATTCAGTACTTC.